This entry lists 10 T cell receptor beta chains sequenced from one sample in a study of early T cells in non-severe SARS-CoV-2 infection. TCRdb analysed the 5' RACE reads with MiXCR anew, one entry per CDR3 protein. This sample has some 52,000 distinct CDR3 sequences, with just over 8% found just once. Sequencing was performed on whole blood. All receptors derive from an adult who was a healthcare worker with PCR-confirmed SARS-CoV-2 infection or an uninfected control (not recorded which).

This clonotype was picked up many times. V gene TRBV6-2 or TRBV6-3 combines with J gene TRBJ2-3; 7 bases are a match to TRBD2. The CDR3 covers 14 residues. Looked up from germline, CDR1 is MNHEY and CDR2 is SVGEGT. Losses at the gene ends were 4 bases for V and 4 bases for J; bases not matched to a gene: 5. For the CDR3, the DNA is TGTGCCAGCAGTTCCGGACTAGAATCAGATACGCAGTATTTT. Its translation is CASSSGLESDTQYF.

A note on this clonotype: With a much larger clone just one base away, this may be a read error. The chain joins TRBV6-1 to TRBJ1-2; weak D call: TRBD1 (5 bases). The germline gives CDR1 MNHNS, CDR2 SASEGT. The CDR3 sequence is 13 residues long. The V end lost 0 bases, the J end lost 11 bases, and 13 bases lay between the germline ends. The CDR3 nucleotides are TGTGCCAGCAGTGAAGCGGTGAACAGGAAATACACCTTC. It is translated as CASSEAVNRKYTF.

DNA of the CDR3: TGTGCCAGCAGTTACGAGGGCCGGGATTCACCCCTCCACTTT. It is translated as CASSYEGRDSPLHF. The gene calls are TRBV6-5 and TRBJ1-6; D remains unclear. The V end was cut by 2 bases, the J end by 8 bases, with 10 bases between. CDR3 size: 14 residues. Germline V gene sequence: CDR1 MNHEY, CDR2 SVGAGI.

This clonotype has a count of ten or more. This chain uses TRBV6-4 with TRBJ2-7, with D uncertain. Germline V gene data show CDR1 as MRHNA and CDR2 as SNTAGT. Between the trimmed V and J ends, which lost 2 bases and 0 bases, there was a span of 2 bases. This CDR3 spans 12 amino acids. CDR3 sequence (DNA): TGTGCCAGCAGTGACAGCTCCTACGAGCAGTACTTC. Protein product: CASSDSSYEQYF.

This clonotype is labeled as medium-sized. V usage is TRBV7-2 and J usage is TRBJ1-5, with 9 nucleotides matching TRBD1. Germline lookup yields CDR1 SGHTA and CDR2 FQGNSA. Trimming at V came to 5 bases and at J to 1 base, leaving 6 bases not matched to a gene. The CDR3 loop spans 16 amino acids. CDR3 DNA sequence: TGTGCCAGCAGCCTGCAAGGGACAGGGAGCAATCAGCCCCAGCATTTT. Its protein is CASSLQGTGSNQPQHF.

This clonotype was observed many times. A read error may produce the germline difference seen at one junction end. The chain couples TRBV7-7 to TRBJ2-5; 9 nucleotides agree with TRBD1. The germline V gene has CDR1 SSHAT and CDR2 FNYEAQ (reference sequence). This CDR3 comprises 15 residues. CDR3 amino acids: CASSLTGGLEETQYF. DNA for the CDR3: TGTGCTAGCAGCTTGACAGGGGGTCTTGAGGAGACCCAGTACTTC.

V and J are TRBV29-1 and TRBJ1-2; 9 bases fit TRBD1. Trimming removed 1 base from V and 5 bases from J; junction bases left unmatched: 8. This CDR3 contains 15 residues. Germline V gene lookup returns CDR1 SQVTM and CDR2 ANQGSEA. The CDR3 DNA reads as TGCAGCGTTGAAGTAACCCCGGGACAGGGTTATGGCTACACCTTC. It translates to CSVEVTPGQGYGYTF.

The CDR3 sequence is CSAITGTSDNEQFF. The CDR3, as DNA: TGCAGTGCTATCACCGGGACTAGTGACAATGAGCAGTTCTTC. The V and J genes are TRBV20-1 and TRBJ2-1; the match to TRBD2 covers 8 bases. The trim removed 4 bases at V and 5 bases at J, leaving 7 bases unmatched. The CDR3 has 14 residues. Germline CDR1 and CDR2: DFQATT and SNEGSKA (reference sequence).

The table lists this clonotype with many counts. One junction end does not reproduce the germline sequence, and a read error may be involved. This chain links TRBV7-7 with TRBJ2-7; perhaps TRBD1 as D (6 bases). Germline V gene lookup returns CDR1 SSHAT and CDR2 FNYEAQ (reference sequence). The CDR3 length is 12 residues. The CDR3 reads CASSLEGGEQYF. Here the CDR3 DNA reads TGTGCTAGCAGCTTAGAAGGGGGCGAGCAGTACTTC.

This clonotype was counted at least ten times. This chain connects TRBV5-5 to TRBJ1-1, with D unresolved. The CDR3 loop spans 12 amino acids. Germline-derived CDR1 and CDR2 are SGHKS and YYEKEE (reference sequence). V lost 2 bases and J 5 bases, leaving 7 bases between the germline ends. The CDR3 nucleotides are TGTGCCAGCAGCTTCTCATTGACTGAAGCTTTCTTT. Its translation is CASSFSLTEAFF.